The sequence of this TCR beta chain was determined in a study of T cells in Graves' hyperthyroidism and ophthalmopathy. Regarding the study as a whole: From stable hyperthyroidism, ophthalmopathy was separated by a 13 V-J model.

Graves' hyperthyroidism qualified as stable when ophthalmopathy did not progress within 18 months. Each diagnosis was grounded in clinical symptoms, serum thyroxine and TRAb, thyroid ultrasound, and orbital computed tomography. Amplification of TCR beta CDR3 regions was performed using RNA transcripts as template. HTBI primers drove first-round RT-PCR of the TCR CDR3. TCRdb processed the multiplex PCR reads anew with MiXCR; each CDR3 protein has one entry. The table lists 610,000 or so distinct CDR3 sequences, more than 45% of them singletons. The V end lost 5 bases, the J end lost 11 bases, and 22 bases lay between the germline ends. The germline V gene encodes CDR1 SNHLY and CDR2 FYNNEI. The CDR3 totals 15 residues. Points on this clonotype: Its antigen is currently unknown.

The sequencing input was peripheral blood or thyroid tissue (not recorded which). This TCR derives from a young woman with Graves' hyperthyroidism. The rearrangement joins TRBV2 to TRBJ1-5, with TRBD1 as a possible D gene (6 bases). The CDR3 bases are TGTGCCAGCAGTTCGCCACCGGGGGGCAGAGAGACCCAGCATTTT. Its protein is CASSSPPGGRETQHF.